This TCR beta chain derives from a study of CD8+CD57+ T cells in acquired aplastic anemia. V shed 4 bases and J 6 bases; nucleotides not matched to a gene: 10. From germline, CDR1 is SNHLY and CDR2 FYNNEI. The CDR3 sequence is 15 residues long. The use of genomic DNA as template underpinned the TCR beta VDJ and CDR3 profiling. Using its own MiXCR run on the reads, TCRdb lists one record per CDR3 protein. The table has 150,000 to 200,000 distinct CDR3 sequences, around half seen once. Previously, flow cytometry had revealed CD8+CD57+ cell expansion in the patients chosen for sequencing. The chain joins TRBV2 to TRBJ2-5; TRBD1 agrees at 8 bases. This receptor was obtained from a human donor with aplastic anemia. The sequencing input was sorted CD4+, CD8+, or CD8+CD57+ T cells (not recorded which) from PBMCs. CDR3 in DNA: TGTGCCAGCAGTGGTCTAGGACAGGGTGGGCAGACCCAGTACTTC. This encodes CASSGLGQGGQTQYF.